The clone carrying this T cell receptor (beta chain) was detected only once. As yet, its antigen is unknown. The entry originates in a study of T-cell memory formation after mild COVID-19. Study-wide findings and caveats: The authors left the SARS-CoV-2 specificity of second-wave clones peaking on day 37 unconfirmed.

Trimming left V 4 bases short and J 0 bases short, with 12 bases between. This CDR3 spans 14 amino acids. Germline values: CDR1 GTSNPN, CDR2 SVGIG (reference sequence). 5'RACE with constant-segment primers yielded barcoded, UMI-tagged TCR alpha and TCR beta cDNA libraries. TCRdb processed the 5' RACE reads anew with MiXCR; each CDR3 protein has one entry. The table shows roughly 410,000 distinct CDR3 sequences, with approximately 24% occurring only once. Sequenced: PBMCs or a T cell subset sorted from them (not recorded which). This clonotype was sampled from an adult woman who had mild COVID-19 (a few samples of this study predate the infection). Cell type and time point are not known. The rearrangement links TRBV30 to TRBJ1-1; D gene ambiguous. CDR3 nucleotides: TGTGCCTGGACCAATGGGATCATGAACACTGAAGCTTTCTTT. It encodes CAWTNGIMNTEAFF.